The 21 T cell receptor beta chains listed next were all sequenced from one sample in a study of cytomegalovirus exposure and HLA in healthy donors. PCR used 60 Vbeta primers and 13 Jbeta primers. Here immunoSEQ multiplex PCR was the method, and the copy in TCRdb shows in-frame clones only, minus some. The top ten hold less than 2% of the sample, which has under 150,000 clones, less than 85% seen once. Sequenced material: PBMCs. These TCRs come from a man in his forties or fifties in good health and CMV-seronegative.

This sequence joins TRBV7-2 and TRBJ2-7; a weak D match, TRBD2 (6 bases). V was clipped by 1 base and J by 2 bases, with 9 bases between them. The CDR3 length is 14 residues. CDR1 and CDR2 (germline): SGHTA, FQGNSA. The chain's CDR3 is CASSLGWGAYEQYF. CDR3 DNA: TGTGCCAGCAGCTTAGGTTGGGGGGCCTACGAGCAGTACTTC.

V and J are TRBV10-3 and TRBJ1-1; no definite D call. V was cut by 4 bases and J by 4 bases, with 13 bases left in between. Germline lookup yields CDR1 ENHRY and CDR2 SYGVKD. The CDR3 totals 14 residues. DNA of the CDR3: TGTGCCATCAGTGTTGGGGAAAGCGGCACTGAAGCTTTCTTT. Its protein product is CAISVGESGTEAFF.

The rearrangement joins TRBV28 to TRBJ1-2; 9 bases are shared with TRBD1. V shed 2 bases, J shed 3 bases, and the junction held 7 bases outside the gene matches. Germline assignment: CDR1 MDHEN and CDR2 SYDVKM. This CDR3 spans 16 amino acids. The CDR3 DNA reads TGTGCCAGCAGTTTAGGGACAGGGATTCCCTACTATGGCTACACCTTC. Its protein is CASSLGTGIPYYGYTF.

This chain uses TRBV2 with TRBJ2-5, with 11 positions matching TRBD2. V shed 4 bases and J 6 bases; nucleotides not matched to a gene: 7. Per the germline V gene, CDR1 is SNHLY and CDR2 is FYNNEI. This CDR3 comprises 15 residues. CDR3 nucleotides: TGTGCCAGCAGTGGGGGGCTAGCGGGGGGCAAGACCCAGTACTTC. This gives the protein CASSGGLAGGKTQYF.

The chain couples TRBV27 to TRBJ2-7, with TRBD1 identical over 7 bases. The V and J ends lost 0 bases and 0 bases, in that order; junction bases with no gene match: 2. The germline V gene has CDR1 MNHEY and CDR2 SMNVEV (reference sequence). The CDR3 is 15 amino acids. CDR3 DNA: TGTGCCAGCAGTTTATCCGGACAGGTCTCCTACGAGCAGTACTTC. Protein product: CASSLSGQVSYEQYF.

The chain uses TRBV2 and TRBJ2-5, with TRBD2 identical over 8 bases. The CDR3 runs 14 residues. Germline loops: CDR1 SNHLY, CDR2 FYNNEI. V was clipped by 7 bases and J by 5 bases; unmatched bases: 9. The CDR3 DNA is TGTGCCAGCAACCCGGGGGGGCCGCGGGAGACCCAGTACTTC. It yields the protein CASNPGGPRETQYF.

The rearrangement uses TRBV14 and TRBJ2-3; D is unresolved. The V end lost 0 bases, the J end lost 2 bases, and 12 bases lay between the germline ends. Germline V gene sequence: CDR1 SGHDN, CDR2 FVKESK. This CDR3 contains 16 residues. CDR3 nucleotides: TGTGCCAGCAGCCAAGAATTTGTTAAAGCCACAGATACGCAGTATTTT. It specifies CASSQEFVKATDTQYF.

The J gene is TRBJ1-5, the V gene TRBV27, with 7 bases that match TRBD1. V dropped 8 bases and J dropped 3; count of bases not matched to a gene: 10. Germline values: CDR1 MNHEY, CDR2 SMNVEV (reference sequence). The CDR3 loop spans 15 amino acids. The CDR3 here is CASRLYRGHNQPQHF. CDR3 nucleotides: TGTGCCAGCCGACTTTACAGGGGCCACAATCAGCCCCAGCATTTT.

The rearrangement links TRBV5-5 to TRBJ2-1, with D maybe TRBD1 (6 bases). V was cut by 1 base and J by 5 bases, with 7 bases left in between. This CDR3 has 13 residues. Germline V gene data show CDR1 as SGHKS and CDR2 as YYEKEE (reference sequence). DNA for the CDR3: TGTGCCAGCAGCTTGAAGGGGGACAATGAGCAGTTCTTC. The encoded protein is CASSLKGDNEQFF.

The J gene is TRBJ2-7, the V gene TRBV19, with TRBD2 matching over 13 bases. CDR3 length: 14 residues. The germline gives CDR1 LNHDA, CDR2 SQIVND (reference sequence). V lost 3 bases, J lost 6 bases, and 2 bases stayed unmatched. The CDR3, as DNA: TGTGCCAGTAGTATGTGGACTAGCGGGGGCGAGCAGTACTTC. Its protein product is CASSMWTSGGEQYF.

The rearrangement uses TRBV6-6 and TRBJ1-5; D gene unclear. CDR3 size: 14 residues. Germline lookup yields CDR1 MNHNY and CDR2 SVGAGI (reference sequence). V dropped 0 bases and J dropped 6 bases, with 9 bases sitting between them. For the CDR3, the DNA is TGTGCCAGCAGTTACTCGTCAGGAACTCAGCCCCAGCATTTT. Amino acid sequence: CASSYSSGTQPQHF.

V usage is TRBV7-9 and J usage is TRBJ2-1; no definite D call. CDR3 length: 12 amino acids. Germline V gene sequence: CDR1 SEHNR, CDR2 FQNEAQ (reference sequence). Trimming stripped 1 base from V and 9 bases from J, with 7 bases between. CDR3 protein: CASSLGHAEQFF. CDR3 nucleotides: TGTGCCAGCAGCTTAGGGCATGCTGAGCAGTTCTTC.

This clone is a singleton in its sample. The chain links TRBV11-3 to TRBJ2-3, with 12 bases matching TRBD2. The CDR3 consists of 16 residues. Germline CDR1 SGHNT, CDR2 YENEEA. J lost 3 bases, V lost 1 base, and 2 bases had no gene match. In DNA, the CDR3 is TGTGCCAGCAGCTTAGGCCTAGCGGGGGGGACAGATACGCAGTATTTT. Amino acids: CASSLGLAGGTDTQYF.

CDR3 loop: CASTGTVGSPLHF. CDR3 DNA: TGTGCCAGTACCGGGACAGTTGGATCACCCCTCCACTTT. This chain joins TRBV19 and TRBJ1-6; 7 bases match TRBD1. CDR1 is LNHDA, CDR2 SQIVND, per germline (reference sequence). The CDR3 sequence is 13 residues long. V shed 7 bases and J 10 bases; nucleotides not matched to a gene: 7.

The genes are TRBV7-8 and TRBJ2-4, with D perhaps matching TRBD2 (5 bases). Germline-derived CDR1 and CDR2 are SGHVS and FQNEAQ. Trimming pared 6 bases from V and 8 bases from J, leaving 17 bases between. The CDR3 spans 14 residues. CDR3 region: CASSPKLGADIQYF. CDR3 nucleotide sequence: TGTGCCAGCAGTCCGAAACTAGGAGCTGACATTCAGTACTTC.

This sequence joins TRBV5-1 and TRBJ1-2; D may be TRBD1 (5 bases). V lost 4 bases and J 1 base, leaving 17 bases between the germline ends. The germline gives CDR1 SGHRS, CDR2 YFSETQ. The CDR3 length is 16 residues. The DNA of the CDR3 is TGCGCCAGCAGCCCCACCGACAGCCCCATTAACTATGGCTACACCTTC. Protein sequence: CASSPTDSPINYGYTF.

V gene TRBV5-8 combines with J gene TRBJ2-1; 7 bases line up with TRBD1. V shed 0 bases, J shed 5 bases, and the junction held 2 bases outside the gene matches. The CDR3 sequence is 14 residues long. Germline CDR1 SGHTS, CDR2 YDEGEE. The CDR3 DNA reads TGTGCCAGCAGCTTGGCGACAGGGAACAATGAGCAGTTCTTC. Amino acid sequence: CASSLATGNNEQFF.

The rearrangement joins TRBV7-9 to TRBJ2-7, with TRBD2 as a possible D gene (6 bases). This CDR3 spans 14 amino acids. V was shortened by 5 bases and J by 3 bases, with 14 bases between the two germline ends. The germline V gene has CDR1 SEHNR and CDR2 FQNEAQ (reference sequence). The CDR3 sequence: CASSPQLAHYEQYF. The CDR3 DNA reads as TGTGCCAGCAGCCCCCAACTAGCCCACTACGAGCAGTACTTC.

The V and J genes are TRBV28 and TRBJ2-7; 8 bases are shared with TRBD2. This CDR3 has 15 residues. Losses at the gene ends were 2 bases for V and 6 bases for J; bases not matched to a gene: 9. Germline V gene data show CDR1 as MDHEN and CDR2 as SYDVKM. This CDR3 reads CASSLAGLVISEQYF. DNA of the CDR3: TGTGCCAGCAGTTTAGCGGGACTAGTGATTTCCGAGCAGTACTTC.

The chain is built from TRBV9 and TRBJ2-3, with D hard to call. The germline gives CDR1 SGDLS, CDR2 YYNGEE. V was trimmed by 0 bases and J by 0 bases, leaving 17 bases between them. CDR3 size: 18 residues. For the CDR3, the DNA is TGTGCCAGCAGCGTAGTAGTTAGTTTCCATTCTAGCACAGATACGCAGTATTTT. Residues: CASSVVVSFHSSTDTQYF.

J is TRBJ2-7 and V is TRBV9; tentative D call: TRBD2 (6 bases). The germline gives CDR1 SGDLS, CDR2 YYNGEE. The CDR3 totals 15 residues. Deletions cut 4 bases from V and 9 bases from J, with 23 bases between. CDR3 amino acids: CASSPEAGLPTMQYF. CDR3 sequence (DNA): TGTGCCAGCAGCCCAGAAGCGGGTCTCCCTACGATGCAGTACTTC.